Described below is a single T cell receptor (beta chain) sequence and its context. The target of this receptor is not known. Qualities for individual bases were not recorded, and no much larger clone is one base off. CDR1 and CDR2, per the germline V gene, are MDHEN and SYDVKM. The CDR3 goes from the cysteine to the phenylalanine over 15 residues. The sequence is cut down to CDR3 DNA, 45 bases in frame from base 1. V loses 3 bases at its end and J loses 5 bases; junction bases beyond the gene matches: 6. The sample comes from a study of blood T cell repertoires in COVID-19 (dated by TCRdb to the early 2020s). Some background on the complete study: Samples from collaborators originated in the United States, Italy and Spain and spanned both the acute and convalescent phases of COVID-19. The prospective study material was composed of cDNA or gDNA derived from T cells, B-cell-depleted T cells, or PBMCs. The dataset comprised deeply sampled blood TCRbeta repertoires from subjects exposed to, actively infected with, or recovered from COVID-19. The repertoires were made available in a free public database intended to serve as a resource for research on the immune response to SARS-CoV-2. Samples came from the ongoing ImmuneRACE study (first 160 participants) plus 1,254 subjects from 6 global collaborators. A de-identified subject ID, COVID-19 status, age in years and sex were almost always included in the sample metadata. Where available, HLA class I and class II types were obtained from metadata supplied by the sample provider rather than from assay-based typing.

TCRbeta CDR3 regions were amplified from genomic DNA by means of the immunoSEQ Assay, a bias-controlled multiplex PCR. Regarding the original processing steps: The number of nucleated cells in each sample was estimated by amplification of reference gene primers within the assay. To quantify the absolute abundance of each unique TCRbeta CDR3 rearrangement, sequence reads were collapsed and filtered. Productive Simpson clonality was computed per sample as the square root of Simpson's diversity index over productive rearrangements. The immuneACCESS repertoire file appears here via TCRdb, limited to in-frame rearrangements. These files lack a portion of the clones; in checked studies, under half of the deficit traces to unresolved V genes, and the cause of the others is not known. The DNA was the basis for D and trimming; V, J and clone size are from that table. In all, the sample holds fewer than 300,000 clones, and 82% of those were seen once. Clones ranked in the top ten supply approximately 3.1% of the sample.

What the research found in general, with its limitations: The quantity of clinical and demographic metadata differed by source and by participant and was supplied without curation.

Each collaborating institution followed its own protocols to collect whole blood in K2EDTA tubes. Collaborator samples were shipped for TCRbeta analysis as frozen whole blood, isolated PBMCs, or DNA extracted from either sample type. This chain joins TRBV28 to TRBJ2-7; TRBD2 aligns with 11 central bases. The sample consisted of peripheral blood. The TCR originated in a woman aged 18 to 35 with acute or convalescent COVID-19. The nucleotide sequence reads TGTGCCAGCAGTTTCCCCGCTAGCGGGAGGCACGAGCAGTACTTC. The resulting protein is CASSFPASGRHEQYF.